This T cell receptor (beta chain) derives from a study of blood T cell repertoires in COVID-19. Study details: Sites in the United States, Italy and Spain provided acute and convalescent COVID-19 samples. Nucleic acid was either cDNA or gDNA, and it came from T cells, B-cell-depleted T cells, or PBMCs.

Authors' analysis steps: For nucleated cells, counts were estimated from reference gene primer amplification. The assay was immunoSEQ multiplex PCR, and TCRdb's table has in-frame clones only and misses some. V, J and clone size are those of that table, while D and trimming were read from the DNA. In the table there are about 150,000 clones, around 87% of which are singletons. V was pared by 3 bases and J by 6 bases, with 8 bases of the junction left unmatched. Per the germline V gene, CDR1 is ENHRY and CDR2 is SYGVKD. The CDR3 runs to 14 residues. V and J are TRBV10-3 and TRBJ2-7, with 7 nucleotides matching TRBD1. Sequencing was performed on peripheral blood. The clonotype was recovered from a man older than 75 with acute or convalescent COVID-19. The DNA for the CDR3 is TGTGCCATCAGTGACACGACAGGGCTGGGCGAGCAGTACTTC. Protein: CAISDTTGLGEQYF.